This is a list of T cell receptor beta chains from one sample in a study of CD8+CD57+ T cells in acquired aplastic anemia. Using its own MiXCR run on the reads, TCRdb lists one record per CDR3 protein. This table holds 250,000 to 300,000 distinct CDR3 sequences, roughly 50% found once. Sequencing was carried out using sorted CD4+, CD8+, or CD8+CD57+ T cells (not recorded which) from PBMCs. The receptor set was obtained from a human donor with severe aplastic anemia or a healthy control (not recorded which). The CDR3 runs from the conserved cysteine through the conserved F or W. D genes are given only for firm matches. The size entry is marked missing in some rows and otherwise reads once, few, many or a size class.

cdr3_aa: CASSPVGYGNSPLHF; cdr3_nt: TGTGCCAGCAGCCCCGTTGGTTACGGGAATTCACCCCTCCACTTT; d_call: -; clone_size: -; j_call: TRBJ1-6; v_call: TRBV7-3; cdr3_length: 15
cdr3_aa: CASSLAIQGAYYGYTF; cdr3_nt: TGTGCCAGCAGCTTAGCGATACAGGGGGCTTACTATGGCTACACCTTC; d_call: TRBD1; clone_size: -; j_call: TRBJ1-2; v_call: TRBV7-9; cdr3_length: 16
cdr3_aa: CASSVGVGGQPQHF; cdr3_nt: TGTGCCAGCAGCGTAGGTGTGGGAGGGCAGCCCCAGCATTTT; d_call: -; clone_size: few; j_call: TRBJ1-5; v_call: TRBV9; cdr3_length: 14
cdr3_aa: CASSPPQGHEQYF; cdr3_nt: TGTGCCAGCAGTCCTCCACAGGGCCACGAGCAGTACTTC; d_call: -; clone_size: -; j_call: TRBJ2-7; v_call: TRBV7-3; cdr3_length: 13
cdr3_aa: CSASILAGVSDTQYF; cdr3_nt: TGCAGTGCTAGTATTCTAGCGGGAGTGTCAGATACGCAGTATTTT; d_call: TRBD2; clone_size: -; j_call: TRBJ2-3; v_call: TRBV20-1; cdr3_length: 15
cdr3_aa: CAWSVVSGTEAFF; cdr3_nt: TGTGCCTGGAGTGTAGTTTCGGGGACTGAAGCTTTCTTT; d_call: -; clone_size: few; j_call: TRBJ1-1; v_call: TRBV30; cdr3_length: 13
cdr3_aa: CATSENRDFNTEAFF; cdr3_nt: TGTGCCACCAGTGAGAACCGGGACTTCAACACTGAAGCTTTCTTT; d_call: -; clone_size: -; j_call: TRBJ1-1; v_call: TRBV10-3; cdr3_length: 15
cdr3_aa: CASSLVGGGPSEQYF; cdr3_nt: TGTGCCAGCAGCTTGGTTGGAGGGGGCCCCTCCGAGCAGTACTTC; d_call: -; clone_size: -; j_call: TRBJ2-7; v_call: TRBV7-9; cdr3_length: 15
cdr3_aa: CASSLDWVSNEQFF; cdr3_nt: TGTGCCAGCAGCCTCGACTGGGTGAGCAATGAGCAGTTCTTC; d_call: -; clone_size: many; j_call: TRBJ2-1; v_call: TRBV7-8; cdr3_length: 14
cdr3_aa: CASSRPGNEQFF; cdr3_nt: TGCGCCAGCAGCAGGCCAGGCAATGAGCAGTTCTTC; d_call: -; clone_size: many; j_call: TRBJ2-1; v_call: TRBV5-1; cdr3_length: 12
cdr3_aa: CASSFFGGASYEQYF; cdr3_nt: TGTGCCAGCAGCTTCTTCGGCGGGGCCTCCTACGAGCAGTACTTC; d_call: -; clone_size: -; j_call: TRBJ2-7; v_call: TRBV11-2; cdr3_length: 15
cdr3_aa: CASSESREVPNEQFF; cdr3_nt: TGTGCCAGCAGCGAGTCCCGGGAGGTTCCGAATGAGCAGTTCTTC; d_call: TRBD2; clone_size: -; j_call: TRBJ2-1; v_call: TRBV11-2; cdr3_length: 15
cdr3_aa: CASSPPPMQGSTGTQYF; cdr3_nt: TGTGCCAGCTCACCACCCCCTATGCAGGGGAGCACAGGTACGCAGTATTTT; d_call: -; clone_size: -; j_call: TRBJ2-3; v_call: TRBV24-1; cdr3_length: 17
cdr3_aa: CASSYSGSRRNSPLHF; cdr3_nt: TGTGCCAGCAGTTACTCGGGCTCCCGGCGGAATTCACCCCTCCACTTT; d_call: -; clone_size: many; j_call: TRBJ1-6; v_call: TRBV6-5; cdr3_length: 16